These 21 T cell receptor beta chains came from one sample sequenced in a study of TIL therapy for anti-PD-1-resistant metastatic lung cancer. Sequencing used immunoSEQ v3. Profiled with immunoSEQ multiplex PCR; TCRdb holds only in-frame clones, not every one. In the table there are about 53,000 clones, about 70% of which are singletons. Time point meaning: pre-treatment sample, taken before nivolumab and TIL therapy. The material was blood, obtained at baseline. The receptors shown here come from a person aged 30 to 80 with non-small cell lung cancer.

J is TRBJ2-1 and V is TRBV5-1; TRBD2 aligns across 11 bases. Germline V gives CDR1 SGHRS, CDR2 YFSETQ. The CDR3 totals 17 residues. Trimming at V came to 0 bases and at J to 6 bases, leaving 8 bases not matched to a gene. The CDR3 here is CASSLASLAGAGNEQFF. The CDR3, as DNA: TGCGCCAGCAGCTTGGCCTCACTAGCGGGAGCTGGCAATGAGCAGTTCTTC.

The chain is built from TRBV27 and TRBJ2-1; 8 nucleotides agree with TRBD2. Unmatched junction bases numbered 4, after V lost 4 bases and J lost 2 bases. Germline V gene data show CDR1 as MNHEY and CDR2 as SMNVEV (reference sequence). This CDR3 contains 15 residues. The CDR3 sequence is CASSWLAGTYNEQFF. CDR3 in DNA: TGTGCCAGCAGTTGGTTAGCGGGGACCTACAATGAGCAGTTCTTC.

V usage is TRBV30 and J usage is TRBJ2-7; D might be TRBD2 (5 bases). Trimming cost V 1 base and J 0 bases, with 10 bases left between them. The germline V gene encodes CDR1 GTSNPN and CDR2 SVGIG (reference sequence). This CDR3 region has 14 residues. This CDR3 reads CAWSAAGISYEQYF. CDR3 nucleotide sequence: TGTGCCTGGAGTGCGGCGGGTATCTCCTACGAGCAGTACTTC.

The chain uses TRBV7-2 and TRBJ2-3; D is perhaps TRBD1 or TRBD2 (5 bases each). The CDR3 loop spans 16 amino acids. Deletions cut 1 base from V and 3 bases from J, with 14 bases between. The germline V gene encodes CDR1 SGHTA and CDR2 FQGNSA. For the CDR3, the DNA is TGTGCCAGCAGCTTAGTCGGGACCCTCACAACAGATACGCAGTATTTT. It specifies CASSLVGTLTTDTQYF.

The rearrangement uses TRBV19 and TRBJ1-5, with 7 bases that match TRBD1. The V gene end was trimmed by 7 bases and the J gene end by 4 bases; junction bases not matched to a gene: 4. The CDR3 has 13 amino acids. Germline V CDR1 and CDR2: LNHDA, SQIVND (reference sequence). The DNA of the CDR3 is TGTGCCAGTATGGGGGGACAGAATCAGCCCCAGCATTTT. Protein: CASMGGQNQPQHF.

The chain employs TRBV13 and TRBJ2-7, with 7 bases identical to TRBD1. The CDR3 covers 17 residues. The V segment lost 3 bases and the J segment 3 bases; nucleotides outside the gene matches: 14. Germline assignment: CDR1 PRHDT and CDR2 FYEKMQ (reference sequence). CDR3 nucleotide sequence: TGTGCCAGCAGCTTCTACCCGCCCGGGACAGAGAACTACGAGCAGTACTTC. It encodes CASSFYPPGTENYEQYF.

The rearrangement links TRBV7-9 to TRBJ2-7; tentatively, D is TRBD1 (5 bases). The CDR3 sequence is 14 residues long. Germline lookup yields CDR1 SEHNR and CDR2 FQNEAQ (reference sequence). The ends were cut back, 5 bases at V and 0 bases at J, with 11 bases in the middle. The CDR3 loop is CASSTWTSSYEQYF. The CDR3 DNA follows: TGTGCCAGCAGCACCTGGACAAGCTCCTACGAGCAGTACTTC.

The chain has TRBV11-3 and TRBJ1-5; D gene unclear. CDR1 is SGHNT, CDR2 YENEEA, per germline. CDR3 size: 13 residues. V was pared by 1 base and J by 9 bases, with 10 bases between. CDR3: CASSLGTTGPQHF. DNA of the CDR3: TGTGCCAGCAGCTTAGGGACTACTGGGCCCCAGCATTTT.

The chain uses TRBV18 and TRBJ1-2; TRBD1 might be the D (5 bases). The CDR3 runs to 17 residues. Trimming stripped 3 bases from V and 0 bases from J, with 17 bases between. CDR1 and CDR2 from the germline V gene are KGHSH and LQKENI. CDR3 DNA sequence: TGTGCCAGCTCACCGGTTTCGGGACTACCCGCTAACTATGGCTACACCTTC. Its translation: CASSPVSGLPANYGYTF.

The chain recombines TRBV27 with TRBJ1-1; TRBD1 is a possible D gene (5 bases). V was trimmed by 4 bases and J by 2 bases, leaving 14 bases between them. CDR3 size: 15 residues. The V gene's germline CDR1 is MNHEY and CDR2 SMNVEV (reference sequence). The CDR3 DNA is TGTGCCAGCAGTTCCACCAGACAGTATAACACTGAAGCTTTCTTT. This sequence encodes CASSSTRQYNTEAFF.

The V call is TRBV5-4, the J call TRBJ2-7; D unclear. Germline CDR1 SGHNT, CDR2 YYREEE (reference sequence). V lost 0 bases to trimming and J lost 0 bases, with 7 bases between them. The CDR3 loop spans 14 amino acids. CDR3 residues: CASSLGPSSYEQYF. CDR3 sequence (DNA): TGTGCCAGCAGCTTGGGTCCTAGCTCCTACGAGCAGTACTTC.

The chain links TRBV7-2 to TRBJ2-7, with TRBD1 matching 7 bases. From germline, CDR1 is SGHTA and CDR2 FQGNSA. V was clipped by 3 bases and J by 6 bases; unmatched bases: 8. The CDR3 covers 14 residues. CDR3 amino acids: CASSLVGGWGEQYF. As DNA, the CDR3 is TGTGCCAGCAGCTTGGTAGGGGGCTGGGGCGAGCAGTACTTC.

The rearrangement links TRBV27 to TRBJ1-5; TRBD1 matches at 7 bases. Germline CDR1 and CDR2: MNHEY and SMNVEV (reference sequence). J gave up 4 bases and V 10 bases, and 10 bases lay outside the gene matches. The CDR3 covers 14 residues. In nucleotides, the CDR3 is TGTGCCACACACGGTTCAGGGGGGAATCAGCCCCAGCATTTT. Its protein is CATHGSGGNQPQHF.

The chain combines TRBV27 with TRBJ2-7, with D perhaps matching TRBD2 (7 bases). The germline V and J ends were trimmed by 5 bases and 0 bases, with 14 bases remaining between them. The CDR3 runs to 15 residues. Germline V lookup: CDR1 MNHEY, CDR2 SMNVEV (reference sequence). CDR3 sequence (DNA): TGTGCCAGCAGTCTAAGGGGGGGGCTCTCCTACGAGCAGTACTTC. This gives the protein CASSLRGGLSYEQYF.

The CDR3 region is CASRRHRGLGNTIYF. Here the CDR3 DNA reads TGTGCCAGCAGGCGCCACAGGGGTCTAGGAAACACCATATATTTT. This chain connects TRBV7-3 to TRBJ1-3; 7 nucleotides agree with TRBD1. Germline-derived CDR1 and CDR2 are SGHTA and FQGTGA. The CDR3 is made up of 15 amino acids. J was trimmed by 4 bases and V by 6 bases; bases with no gene match: 9.

This clone was observed a few times. This chain joins TRBV2 and TRBJ1-1, with a possible D match to TRBD1 (5 bases). The V gene's germline CDR1 is SNHLY and CDR2 FYNNEI. This CDR3 contains 13 residues. Trimming cost V 5 bases and J 0 bases, with 7 bases left between them. CDR3 sequence reads: CASSQGVNTEAFF. CDR3 DNA: TGTGCCAGCAGTCAGGGAGTGAACACTGAAGCTTTCTTT.

The chain recombines TRBV9 with TRBJ2-7; unclear D gene. This CDR3 has 15 residues. The V end lost 0 bases, the J end lost 0 bases, and 10 bases lay between the germline ends. Germline V gene data show CDR1 as SGDLS and CDR2 as YYNGEE. The CDR3 spells CASSVGLRSSYEQYF. For the CDR3, the DNA is TGTGCCAGCAGCGTAGGTCTCCGCAGCTCCTACGAGCAGTACTTC.

The gene calls are TRBV7-2 and TRBJ1-6; D is undetermined. Germline CDR1 SGHTA, CDR2 FQGNSA. Trimming took off 2 bases at V and 13 bases at J, with 15 bases between the two ends. This CDR3 comprises 14 residues. This chain's CDR3 is CASSLSVKESPLHF. The CDR3 DNA reads TGTGCCAGCAGCTTAAGTGTGAAGGAGTCTCCCCTCCACTTT. Using reference TRBV7-2 and TRBJ1-6 for the parts outside the CDR3, the full variable domain is GAGVSQSPSNKVTEKGKDVELRCDPISGHTALYWYRQSLGQGLEFLIYFQGNSAPDKSGLPSDRFSAERTGGSVSTLTIQRTQQEDSAVYLCASSLSVKESPLHFGNGTRLTVT.

The chain recombines TRBV7-2 with TRBJ2-1, with 7 bases lining up with TRBD2. The CDR3 sequence is 13 residues long. V was clipped by 4 bases and J by 8 bases; unmatched bases: 5. Germline V lookup: CDR1 SGHTA, CDR2 FQGNSA. CDR3 residues: CASSSGLDHEQFF. As DNA, the CDR3 is TGTGCCAGCAGCTCAGGACTAGATCATGAGCAGTTCTTC. Based on the CDR3 plus reference TRBV7-2 and TRBJ2-1, the full variable domain is GAGVSQSPSNKVTEKGKDVELRCDPISGHTALYWYRQSLGQGLEFLIYFQGNSAPDKSGLPSDRFSAERTGGSVSTLTIQRTQQEDSAVYLCASSSGLDHEQFFGPGTRLTVL.

The chain joins TRBV5-4 to TRBJ1-5; D unclear. V dropped 0 bases and J dropped 7 bases, with 8 bases sitting between them. CDR3 size: 13 residues. In germline, CDR1 is SGHNT, CDR2 YYREEE (reference sequence). This CDR3 reads CASSLEAEQPQHF. The CDR3 nucleotides are TGTGCCAGCAGCTTGGAGGCCGAGCAGCCCCAGCATTTT.

This chain links TRBV7-9 with TRBJ1-2; 9 bases match TRBD1. Germline CDR1 SEHNR, CDR2 FQNEAQ (reference sequence). J lost 6 bases, V lost 0 bases, and 11 bases had no gene match. This CDR3 contains 17 residues. CDR3 bases: TGTGCCAGCAGCTTAGCACCGGACAGGGGAAATAGGGATGGCTACACCTTC. Its protein product is CASSLAPDRGNRDGYTF.